A single sample is the source of the 22 T cell receptor delta chains below, sequenced in a study of gamma-delta T cells after stem cell transplantation. TCRdb re-processed the RT-PCR reads via CATT. The table has about 1,000 delta-chain clones, 3% to 4% seen once. What was sequenced was gamma-delta T cells. The origin of the receptors is a human donor. It is not recorded whose cells these are; they may come from a transplant donor.

This clone is large within its sample. In the same sample, other DNA sequences code for this CDR3. V usage is TRDV2 and J usage is TRDJ3; 9 positions agree with TRDD3. The length of the CDR3 is 18 residues. CDR1 is GEAIGNYY, CDR2 EKD, per germline. Losses at the gene ends were 3 bases for V and 0 bases for J; bases not matched to a gene: 5. DNA for the CDR3: TGTGCCTGTGACCCTACTGGGGGAGACTCCTGGGACACCCGACAGATGTTTTTC. Its translation: CACDPTGGDSWDTRQMFF.

This clone was detected only a few times. The amino acid sequence in TCRdb belongs to a much larger clone and departs from this DNA's translation at residue 14, likely a sequencing read error; the sequence shown is translated from the DNA. The chain uses TRDV2 and TRDJ1; no clear D gene. In germline, CDR1 is GEAIGNYY, CDR2 EKD. This CDR3 spans 15 amino acids. CDR3: CACDTVEGFGDKLTF. Written as DNA, the CDR3 is TGTGCCTGTGACACCGTGGAGGGGTTTGGCGATAAACTCACCTTT.

This clone is categorized as medium-sized. V usage is TRDV2 and J usage is TRDJ3, with TRDD3 matching 8 bases. J gave up 0 bases and V 1 base, and 4 bases lay outside the gene matches. Germline V gives CDR1 GEAIGNYY, CDR2 EKD. CDR3 length: 18 residues. The CDR3 here is CACDTGGSGSWDTRQMFF. As DNA, the CDR3 is TGTGCCTGTGACACTGGGGGATCCGGCTCCTGGGACACCCGACAGATGTTTTTC.

Sample share makes this clone medium-sized. A far larger clone is just one base off, so this is likely a read error. The chain employs TRDV2 and TRDJ3, with 12 bases lining up with TRDD3. Per germline, CDR1 GEAIGNYY and CDR2 EKD. CDR3 size: 20 residues. In nucleotides, the CDR3 is TGTGCCCGTGACACCGCAGACCTGGGGGATACGCATAAAGACACCCGACAGATGTTTTTC. Translating gives CARDTADLGDTHKDTRQMFF.

This clone occurred a few times. The protein in TCRdb stems from a much larger clone and differs at residue 4 from this DNA's translation, likely a read error; here the protein is translated from the DNA. This CDR3 reads CACGTLSGGPPREHFHKLIF. Here the CDR3 DNA reads TGTGCCTGTGGCACCCTCTCTGGGGGACCCCCCCGAGAACACTTCCATAAACTCATCTTT. The chain uses TRDV2 and TRDJ1, with 8 positions matching TRDD3. Germline CDR1 reads GEAIGNYY; CDR2 reads EKD. This CDR3 spans 20 amino acids.

Notes on this clone: The protein TCRdb gives is from a much larger clone and does not agree with this DNA's translation at residue 4, likely a read error; the protein shown here comes from the DNA. The chain employs TRDV2 and TRDJ1, with TRDD3 matching 10 bases. Germline V CDR1 and CDR2: GEAIGNYY, EKD. The CDR3 runs 17 residues. The CDR3 loop is CACVTVLGDKGTDKLIF. The CDR3 bases are TGTGCCTGTGTCACCGTGCTGGGGGATAAGGGAACCGATAAACTCATCTTT.

The table lists this clone with a few counts. Translating this DNA gives a protein that differs at residue 19 from the TCRdb one, which belongs to a much larger clone; a read error is likely, and the protein shown is this translation. This sequence joins TRDV2 and TRDJ1; 12 nucleotides line up with TRDD3. CDR1 is GEAIGNYY and CDR2 is EKD in the germline V gene. The CDR3 sequence is 21 residues long. For the CDR3, the DNA is TGTGCCTGTGACACCGTAAACGGTCTGGGGGATACGACATCTAACACCGATAAACCCATCTTT. Translating it yields CACDTVNGLGDTTSNTDKPIF.

A word on this clone: At one boundary the junction diverges from the germline segment, which might be a read error. Other DNA sequences in this sample translate to the same CDR3. The chain employs TRDV2 and TRDJ3; 12 nucleotides agree with TRDD3. The CDR3 is 20 amino acids. The V gene's germline CDR1 is GEAIGNYY and CDR2 EKD. The CDR3 loop reads CACDTVLGDTSSCDTRPMFF. CDR3 in DNA: TGTGCCTGTGACACCGTTCTGGGGGATACGAGCTCCTGTGACACCCGACCGATGTTTTTC.

This clone was counted only a few times. TCRdb assigns this DNA the protein of a much larger clone, which departs from its translation at residue 8; this likely reflects a read error, and the protein shown comes from translating the DNA. This chain joins TRDV2 and TRDJ1; D is perhaps TRDD3 (6 bases). V shed 3 bases and J shed 3 bases, with 19 bases lying between them. The CDR3 has 16 residues. Germline V gene data show CDR1 as GEAIGNYY and CDR2 as EKD. This CDR3 reads CACDALLEDTADKLIF. CDR3 DNA: TGTGCCTGTGACGCCTTACTGGAGGATACTGCCGATAAACTCATCTTT.

This clone turned up a few times. This DNA translates differently at residue 15 from the TCRdb protein, which is that of a much larger clone; a read error is likely, and the protein shown is the DNA's own translation. The chain combines TRDV2 with TRDJ1, with 8 positions matching TRDD3. Germline V lookup: CDR1 GEAIGNYY, CDR2 EKD. With V trimmed by 0 bases and J by 6 bases, 23 bases remained unmatched. This CDR3 is 20 amino acids long. Written as DNA, the CDR3 is TGTGCCTGTGACACCCTCTCTGGGGGACCCCCCCGAGAACACCTCCATAAACTCATCTTT. Translating it yields CACDTLSGGPPREHLHKLIF.

This clone is large (0.1 to 1%) in the sample. Distinct nucleotide sequences in the sample also encode this CDR3. V gene TRDV2 combines with J gene TRDJ1; D remains ambiguous. In germline, CDR1 is GEAIGNYY, CDR2 EKD. The CDR3 spans 16 residues. Trimming stripped 3 bases from V and 9 bases from J, with 25 bases between. The CDR3 DNA follows: TGTGCCTGTGACTCGATAAACCGAGAGACTCTACAGGAACTCATCTTT. Translating gives CACDSINRETLQELIF.

Concerning this clone: This may be a read error: a much more frequent sequence differs by one nucleotide. Here the CDR3 DNA reads TGTGCCTGTGAACTCCTACTGGGGGATATGCCCACCGATAAACTCATCTTT. Translation: CACELLLGDMPTDKLIF. The chain joins TRDV2 to TRDJ1, with 11 bases fitting TRDD3. Losses at the gene ends were 4 bases for V and 1 base for J; bases not matched to a gene: 10. The germline CDR1 and CDR2 sequences are GEAIGNYY and EKD. CDR3 size: 17 residues.

This clone appeared a few times. This DNA translates differently at residue 11 from the TCRdb protein, which is that of a much larger clone; a read error is likely, and the protein shown is the DNA's own translation. J is TRDJ1 and V is TRDV2, with 11 bases identical to TRDD3. CDR1 is GEAIGNYY and CDR2 is EKD in the germline V gene. The CDR3 is 17 residues long. V was pared by 4 bases and J by 1 base, with 10 bases of the junction left unmatched. The CDR3: CACDLLLGDMSTDKLIF. Written as DNA, the CDR3 is TGTGCCTGTGATCTCCTACTGGGGGATATGTCCACCGATAAACTCATCTTT.

V is TRDV2 and J is TRDJ1, with 8 bases identical to TRDD3. The CDR3 consists of 17 residues. V shed 0 bases and J 1 base; nucleotides not matched to a gene: 9. In germline, CDR1 is GEAIGNYY, CDR2 EKD. The CDR3 DNA sequence: TGTGCCTGTGACACCCTCTCTGGGGGACCCTCCACCGATAAACTCATCTTT. Protein: CACDTLSGGPSTDKLIF.

On this clone itself: TCRdb assigns this DNA the protein of a much larger clone, which departs from its translation at residue 16; this likely reflects a read error, and the protein shown comes from translating the DNA. This chain uses TRDV2 with TRDJ1, with 8 nucleotides matching TRDD3. The V segment lost 0 bases and the J segment 7 bases; nucleotides outside the gene matches: 24. Per the germline V gene, CDR1 is GEAIGNYY and CDR2 is EKD. This CDR3 comprises 20 residues. The chain's CDR3 is CACDTLSGGPPREHFLKLIF. The CDR3 nucleotides are TGTGCCTGTGACACCCTCTCTGGGGGACCCCCCCGAGAACACTTCCTTAAACTCATCTTT.

This clone was seen only a few times. With only one base between it and a far larger clone, this is likely a read error. This CDR3 is also generated by other DNA sequences in the sample. The V and J genes are TRDV2 and TRDJ1, with TRDD3 matching over 8 bases. The germline CDR1 and CDR2 sequences are GEAIGNYY and EKD. This CDR3 spans 14 amino acids. The V and J ends lost 8 bases and 0 bases, in that order; junction bases with no gene match: 7. In DNA form, the CDR3 reads TGTGCCTCTGATAAACTGGGGGACACCGATAAACTCATCTTT. This encodes CASDKLGDTDKLIF.

This clone was recorded a few times. TCRdb attributes to this sequence the protein of a much larger clone, which differs from the DNA translation at residue 9; a read error is likely, and the protein displayed is translated from the DNA. The rearrangement joins TRDV2 to TRDJ1, with D tentatively TRDD3 (5 bases). The CDR3 runs 17 residues. The V gene's germline CDR1 is GEAIGNYY and CDR2 EKD. Trimming removed 0 bases from V and 0 bases from J, with 16 bases in between. Written as DNA, the CDR3 is TGTGCCTGTGACACCGTCGGACTGGAGGGAAACACCGATAAACTCATCTTT. It is translated as CACDTVGLEGNTDKLIF.

This clone was recorded a few times. A read error may be the cause here, since a much bigger clone is one base away. CDR3 loop: CALGEPPSDWGIRAWDTRQMFF. For the CDR3, the DNA is TGTGCTCTTGGGGAGCCACCGTCGGACTGGGGGATACGTGCCTGGGACACCCGACAGATGTTTTTC. The rearrangement uses TRDV1 and TRDJ3; TRDD3 matches at 13 bases. The CDR3 sequence is 22 residues long. In germline, CDR1 is TSWWSYY, CDR2 QGS. Trimming removed 3 bases from V and 2 bases from J; junction bases left unmatched: 13.

This clone was observed a few times. The protein that TCRdb holds for this DNA derives from a much larger clone and differs from the translated DNA at residue 14, which likely indicates a read error; the protein shown here is translated from the DNA. The CDR3 is CACDSINRETLQEPIF. The CDR3 nucleotides read TGTGCCTGTGACTCGATAAACCGAGAGACTCTACAGGAACCCATCTTT. This chain uses TRDV2 with TRDJ1; D uncertain. The CDR3 has 16 amino acids. CDR1 GEAIGNYY and CDR2 EKD come from the germline V gene. Trimming left V 3 bases short and J 13 bases short, with 29 bases between.

This clone was counted only a few times. TCRdb records a much larger clone's protein for this DNA, with a difference at residue 5 that likely arises from a read error; the protein given is the translation of the DNA. The J gene is TRDJ1, the V gene TRDV2; TRDD3 matches at 8 bases. Trimming at V came to 3 bases and at J to 4 bases, leaving 9 bases not matched to a gene. CDR3 length equals 15 residues. From germline, CDR1 is GEAIGNYY and CDR2 EKD. CDR3 sequence reads: CACDAVRDTLDKLIF. In nucleotides, the CDR3 is TGTGCCTGTGACGCCGTAAGGGATACGCTCGATAAACTCATCTTT.

As concerns this clone: A far more abundant clone sits one base away, making this likely a read error. The sample carries other DNA sequences with the same CDR3. The chain links TRDV2 to TRDJ1, with D unresolved. From germline, CDR1 is GEAIGNYY and CDR2 EKD. The CDR3 contains 21 residues. This chain's CDR3 is CACDTLPVESGWKRHTDKLIF. The CDR3 DNA reads TGTGCCTGTGACACCCTCCCCGTTGAGAGTGGGTGGAAACGCCACACCGATAAACTAATCTTT.

This clone was seen a few times. TCRdb lists the protein of a much larger clone for this DNA, which differs at residue 14, so this is likely a read error; the protein given here is translated from the DNA itself. The rearrangement links TRDV2 to TRDJ1; the match to TRDD3 covers 11 bases. The CDR3 is 17 residues long. The germline V gene encodes CDR1 GEAIGNYY and CDR2 EKD. CDR3 sequence reads: CACDTLGDKRDTDILIF. The CDR3 bases are TGTGCCTGTGACACACTGGGGGATAAACGGGACACCGATATACTCATCTTT.